This T cell receptor (beta chain) was identified during a study of identical twins. The table lists this clonotype with a count of one. TCRdb itself ran the 5' RACE reads through MiXCR, one entry per CDR3 protein. The top ten hold approximately 4.3% of the sample, which has hundreds of thousands of distinct CDR3 sequences, around 20% seen once. The ends were cut back, 10 bases at V and 3 bases at J, with 13 bases in the middle. This CDR3 is 12 amino acids long. Germline-derived CDR1 and CDR2 are MNHEY and SMNVEV (reference sequence). These data also featured in a second study, about T cells expressing NK-cell markers.

The material sequenced was PBMCs. The V and J genes are TRBV27 and TRBJ2-7; maybe TRBD1 (6 bases). This sequence was found in a woman under 30 in good health. CDR3 protein: CATRGIRYEQYF. The CDR3 DNA reads TGTGCCACCAGGGGAATTCGCTACGAGCAGTACTTC.